Detailed here is one TCR beta chain. Its antigen is undetermined. Other nucleotide sequences from this sample produce the same CDR3. This sample was taken from a study of Ad26.COV2.S vaccination and SARS-CoV-2 variants. At the level of the study: Ad26.COV2.S, an intramuscular injection, was given once or twice 56 days apart. Study results and limitations: Placebo recipients and vaccine recipients were similar in non-spike TCR breadth. Marked by substantial breadth, spike-specific CD8+ and CD4+ T cell responses were reportedly seen after vaccination.

Generated by immunoSEQ multiplex PCR, the TCRdb table keeps only in-frame clones and is missing some. The sample holds 410,000 or so clones, around 93% seen once. Documented treatment: around 19 received Ad26.COV2.S at low or high dose, single or two shots; several received placebo; per-sample allocation not given. Collection of the samples took place on day 63 after the first injection of vaccine or placebo. Spike of the Wuhan-strain SARS-CoV-2 was expressed by an Ad26 vector, which formed the vaccine. This CDR3 has 14 amino acids. V was shortened by 0 bases and J by 2 bases, with 6 bases between the two germline ends. Germline-derived CDR1 and CDR2 are SEHNR and FQNEAQ (reference sequence).

The chain has TRBV7-9 and TRBJ2-3; weak D call: TRBD2 (6 bases). The source material was peripheral blood, sampled in a trial of Ad26.COV2.S vaccine versus placebo. The TCR originated in a person between 18 and 59 years old who received the Ad26.COV2.S COVID-19 vaccine or a placebo. The chain's CDR3 is CASSLARDTDTQYF. CDR3 sequence (DNA): TGTGCCAGCAGCTTAGCGCGGGACACAGATACGCAGTATTTT.